The entry below gives a single TCR beta chain sequence along with its context. The target antigen is unknown. CD45RO/CCR7/CD25/CD127/CD95/CD27 sorting isolated CD4+ naive, central memory, regulatory and stem cell-like memory cells. Sequenced material consisted of expressed TCRB transcripts (all of the isolated RNA was reverse transcribed). The assay was immunoSEQ multiplex PCR, and TCRdb's table has in-frame clones only and misses some. The table has a few hundred thousand clones, approximately 14% seen once. The CDR3 is 16 residues long. After removal of 3 bases from V and 6 bases from J, the junction contained 9 bases not matched to a gene. Looked up from germline, CDR1 is MGHRA and CDR2 is YSYEKL. This sample is drawn from a study of beta chain features in type 1 diabetes. Notes on the study in general: Cells that show high TCR expression could be over-represented by cDNA sequencing. Type 1 diabetes patients showed a moderate but significant shortening of TCRB CDR3s in all four CD4+ subsets.

The sequencing input was naive CD4+ T cells from blood. The receptor was derived from a young man with type 1 diabetes. The chain recombines TRBV4-1 with TRBJ2-1, with 9 bases lining up with TRBD1. This chain's CDR3 is CASSQAGTGNGNEQFF. In DNA form, the CDR3 reads TGCGCCAGCAGCCAGGCCGGGACAGGGAACGGCAATGAGCAGTTCTTC.